A single sample gave rise to the 2 T cell receptor beta chains below, sequenced in a study of neurological immune-mediated disorders. TCRdb fed the 5' RACE reads into MiXCR, producing one record per CDR3 protein. Of 45,000 to 55,000 distinct CDR3 sequences listed, approximately 10% are singletons. The material sequenced was PBMCs. Source of these receptors: a woman aged 40 to 50 with HTLV-1-associated myelopathy (HAM/TSP).

The sample holds many counts of this clonotype. The chain is built from TRBV5-1 and TRBJ2-2, with unresolved D. The CDR3 is made up of 16 amino acids. The germline CDR1 and CDR2 sequences are SGHRS and YFSETQ. V was clipped by 2 bases and J by 0 bases, with 11 bases between them. The CDR3 region is CASSFGRLSNTGELFF. CDR3 bases: TGCGCCAGCAGCTTCGGCAGGCTCTCGAACACCGGGGAGCTGTTTTTT.

This clonotype was observed a handful of times. The J gene is TRBJ1-5, the V gene TRBV24-1, with unresolved D. Trimming shortened V by 2 bases and J by 4 bases, and 5 bases separated the two germline ends. CDR3 size: 13 residues. CDR1 and CDR2 from the germline V gene are KGHDR and SFDVKD. The CDR3 here is CATSDSGNQPQHF. The DNA of the CDR3 is TGTGCCACCAGTGATTCGGGGAATCAGCCCCAGCATTTT.